The 8 T cell receptor beta chains below all came from one sample that was sequenced in a study of cytomegalovirus exposure and HLA in healthy donors. The PCR made use of 60 Vbeta and 13 Jbeta primers. Assay used: immunoSEQ multiplex PCR; TCRdb lists only in-frame clones, some missing. Among 120,000 or so clones listed, 75% to 80% were seen once. Sequenced material: PBMCs. The source of these receptors is a woman in her 40s in good health and CMV-seronegative.

Points on this clone: The junction departs from the called germline gene at one end, perhaps through a read error. This CDR3 is also generated by other DNA sequences in the sample. This rearrangement joins TRBV28 to TRBJ1-5, with D maybe TRBD1 (5 bases). The CDR3 contains 13 residues. Germline V CDR1 and CDR2: MDHEN, SYDVKM. CDR3 amino acids: CASSLSQGQPQHF. CDR3 nucleotides: TGTGCCAGCAGTTTAAGTCAGGGTCAGCCCCAGCATTTC.

Points on this clone: The junction does not match germline at one end; this may be a read error. Written as DNA, the CDR3 is TGTTCCAGCAGCTTAGCTTTCTCACAGGGACTAAACTATGGCTACACCTTC. Translating gives CSSSLAFSQGLNYGYTF. The rearrangement uses TRBV7-9 and TRBJ1-2, with a possible D match to TRBD1 (6 bases). The V gene's germline CDR1 is SEHNR and CDR2 FQNEAQ (reference sequence). There are 17 residues in the CDR3.

The genes are TRBV5-4 and TRBJ1-4; TRBD1 matches at 7 bases. Germline CDR1 and CDR2: SGHNT and YYREEE (reference sequence). V dropped 4 bases and J dropped 4; count of bases not matched to a gene: 4. This CDR3 has 14 amino acids. CDR3 nucleotides: TGTGCCAGCAGCCCTGGACAGGTTAATGAAAAACTGTTTTTT. Protein product: CASSPGQVNEKLFF.

The rearrangement links TRBV20-1 to TRBJ2-1, with a possible D match to TRBD2 (6 bases). The CDR3 runs to 11 residues. Trimming took off 3 bases at V and 6 bases at J, with 6 bases between the two ends. Germline loops: CDR1 DFQATT, CDR2 SNEGSKA (reference sequence). The CDR3 region has the DNA TGCAGTGCTAGGGGGGGCAATGAGCAGTTCTTC. Protein product: CSARGGNEQFF.

The genes are TRBV5-1 and TRBJ1-2; D is uncertain. Trimming left V 5 bases short and J 0 bases short, with 14 bases between. The CDR3 has 15 amino acids. CDR1 and CDR2 from the germline V gene are SGHRS and YFSETQ. CDR3 bases: TGCGCCAGCAGGGCGGCGGGGAGGCCTAACTATGGCTACACCTTC. Its translation is CASRAAGRPNYGYTF.

This rearrangement joins TRBV9 to TRBJ2-7, with 12 bases identical to TRBD2. Germline CDR1 and CDR2: SGDLS and YYNGEE. The junction had 8 bases not matched to a gene; V was cut back by 4 bases and J by 6 bases. The length of the CDR3 is 15 residues. CDR3 region: CASSHSSGRAAEQYF. In DNA, the CDR3 is TGTGCCAGCAGCCACTCTAGCGGGAGGGCCGCCGAGCAGTACTTC.

This clone was recorded once. The chain is built from TRBV11-2 and TRBJ1-2, with TRBD1 matching over 8 bases. After removal of 7 bases from V and 4 bases from J, the junction contained 11 bases not matched to a gene. Germline CDR1 and CDR2: SGHAT and FQNNGV. The CDR3 is 15 residues long. CDR3 protein: CASTSIQGAAYGYTF. Here the CDR3 DNA reads TGTGCCAGCACCTCGATCCAGGGGGCGGCCTATGGCTACACCTTC. The complete variable domain, with remaining parts taken from reference TRBV11-2 and TRBJ1-2, reads EAGVAQSPRYKIIEKRQSVAFWCNPISGHATLYWYQQILGQGPKLLIQFQNNGVVDDSQLPKDRFSAERLKGVDSTLKIQPAKLEDSAVYLCASTSIQGAAYGYTFGSGTRLTVV.

The V call is TRBV18, the J call TRBJ1-5; TRBD1 matches at 8 bases. The V segment lost 3 bases and the J segment 2 bases; nucleotides outside the gene matches: 6. CDR3 length: 16 amino acids. CDR1 is KGHSH, CDR2 LQKENI, per germline. CDR3 bases: TGTGCCAGCTCACCGGGCACAGGGGGAGGCAATCAGCCCCAGCATTTT. This sequence encodes CASSPGTGGGNQPQHF.